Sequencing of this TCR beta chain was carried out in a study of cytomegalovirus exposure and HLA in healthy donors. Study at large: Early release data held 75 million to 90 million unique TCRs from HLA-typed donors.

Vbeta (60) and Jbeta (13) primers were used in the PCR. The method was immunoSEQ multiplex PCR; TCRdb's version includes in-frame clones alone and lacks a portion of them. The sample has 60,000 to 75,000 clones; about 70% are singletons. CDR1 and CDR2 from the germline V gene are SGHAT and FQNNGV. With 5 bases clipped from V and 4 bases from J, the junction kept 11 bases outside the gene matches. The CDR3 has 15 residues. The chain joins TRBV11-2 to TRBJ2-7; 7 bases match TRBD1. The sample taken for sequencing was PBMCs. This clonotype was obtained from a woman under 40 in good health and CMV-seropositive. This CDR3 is CASSETTGVVYEQYF. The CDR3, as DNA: TGTGCCAGCAGCGAAACTACAGGGGTGGTTTACGAGCAGTACTTC.